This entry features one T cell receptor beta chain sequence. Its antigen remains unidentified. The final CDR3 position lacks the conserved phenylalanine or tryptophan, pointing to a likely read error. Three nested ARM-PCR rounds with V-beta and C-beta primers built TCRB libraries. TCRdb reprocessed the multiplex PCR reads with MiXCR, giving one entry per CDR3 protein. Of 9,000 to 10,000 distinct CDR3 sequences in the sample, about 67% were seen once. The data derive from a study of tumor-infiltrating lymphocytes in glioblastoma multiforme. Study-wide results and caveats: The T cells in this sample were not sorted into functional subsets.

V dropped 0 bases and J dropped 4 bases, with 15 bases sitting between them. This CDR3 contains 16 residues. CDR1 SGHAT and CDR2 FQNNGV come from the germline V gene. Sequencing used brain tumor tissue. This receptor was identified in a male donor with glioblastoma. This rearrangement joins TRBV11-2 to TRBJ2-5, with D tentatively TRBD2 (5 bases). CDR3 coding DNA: TGTGCCAGCAGCTTAGATTTCGCGGGCATGGCAGAGACCCAGTACTCC. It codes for CASSLDFAGMAETQYS.